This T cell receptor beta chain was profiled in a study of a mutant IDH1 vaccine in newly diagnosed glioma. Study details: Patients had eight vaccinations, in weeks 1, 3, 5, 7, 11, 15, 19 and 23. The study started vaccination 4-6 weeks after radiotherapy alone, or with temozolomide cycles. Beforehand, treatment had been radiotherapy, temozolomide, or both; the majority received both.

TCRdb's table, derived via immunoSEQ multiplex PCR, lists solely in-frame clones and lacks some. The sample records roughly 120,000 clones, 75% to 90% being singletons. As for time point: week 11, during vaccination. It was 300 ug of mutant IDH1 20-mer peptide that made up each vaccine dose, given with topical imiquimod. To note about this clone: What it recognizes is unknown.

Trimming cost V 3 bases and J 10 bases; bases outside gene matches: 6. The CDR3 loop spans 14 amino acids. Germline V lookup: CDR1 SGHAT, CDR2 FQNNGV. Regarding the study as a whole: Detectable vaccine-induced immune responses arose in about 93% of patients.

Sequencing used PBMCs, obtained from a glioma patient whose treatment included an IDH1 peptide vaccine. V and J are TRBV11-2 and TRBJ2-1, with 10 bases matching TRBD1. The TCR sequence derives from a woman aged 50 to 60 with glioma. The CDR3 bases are TGTGCCAGCAGCTTCGGGACAGGGGTGAACGAGCAGTTCTTC. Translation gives CASSFGTGVNEQFF.